This entry lists 21 T cell receptor beta chains sequenced from one sample in a study of cytomegalovirus exposure and HLA in healthy donors. Assay: immunoSEQ multiplex PCR; the TCRdb copy retains only in-frame clones and omits some. This sample yields 150,000 to 200,000 clones, of which roughly 95% are seen a single time; about 0.89% belongs to the top ten. Sequences were obtained from PBMCs. Receptors originate from a woman younger than 35 in good health and CMV-seronegative.

The chain couples TRBV5-3 to TRBJ1-2; no clear D. TRBV5-3 belongs to the ORF category, with a function that is uncertain. The V and J ends lost 4 bases and 7 bases respectively, with 23 bases between them. The CDR3 is 16 residues long. CDR3 nucleotides: TGTGCCAGAAGCCCCGGACGGACTTTTGGTAGCTGTGGCTACACCTTC. This translates into CARSPGRTFGSCGYTF.

CDR3 in amino acids: CASERVGFNEQFF. The CDR3 DNA is TGTGCCAGCGAGAGGGTAGGTTTCAATGAGCAGTTCTTC. The rearrangement joins TRBV7-9 to TRBJ2-1; TRBD2 might be the D (5 bases). Germline loops: CDR1 SEHNR, CDR2 FQNEAQ (reference sequence). The germline V and J ends were trimmed by 8 bases and 6 bases, with 14 bases remaining between them. The CDR3 length is 13 residues.

J is TRBJ1-2 and V is TRBV6-5; D is perhaps TRBD1 (6 bases). CDR1 MNHEY and CDR2 SVGAGI come from the germline V gene. Trimming removed 2 bases at V and 4 bases at J, with 14 bases between. This CDR3 contains 15 residues. The DNA of the CDR3 is TGTGCCAGCAGTTACAGGCAGGGGAACTCCTATGGCTACACCTTC. Its translation: CASSYRQGNSYGYTF.

This clone has only one observation. The J gene is TRBJ2-1, the V gene TRBV29-1; perhaps TRBD2 as D (6 bases). The V end lost 4 bases, the J end lost 2 bases, and 21 bases lay between the germline ends. Germline V gene lookup returns CDR1 SQVTM and CDR2 ANQGSEA. The CDR3 is 17 residues long. CDR3 nucleotide sequence: TGCAGCGTTGGCCCTCAGGGACTGAGGGGCGCCTACAATGAGCAGTTCTTC. Translation: CSVGPQGLRGAYNEQFF.

V usage is TRBV11-2 and J usage is TRBJ2-7, with 8 bases identical to TRBD1. From germline, CDR1 is SGHAT and CDR2 FQNNGV. This CDR3 is 15 amino acids long. Trimming cost V 6 bases and J 1 base; bases outside gene matches: 8. The CDR3 loop is CASSQRGQGSYEQYF. For the CDR3, the DNA is TGTGCCAGCAGTCAACGTGGACAGGGATCCTACGAGCAGTACTTC.

The genes are TRBV15 and TRBJ2-2; 8 nucleotides align to TRBD2. With 8 bases clipped from V and 1 base from J, the junction kept 12 bases outside the gene matches. The CDR3 contains 17 residues. The germline gives CDR1 LNHNV, CDR2 YYDKDF (reference sequence). DNA of the CDR3: TGTGCCACCGAAGAGACTAGCGCCCCCCTGAACACCGGGGAGCTGTTTTTT. Protein sequence: CATEETSAPLNTGELFF.

This clone was seen only once. This rearrangement joins TRBV7-3 to TRBJ2-3; 7 bases align to TRBD1. From germline, CDR1 is SGHTA and CDR2 FQGTGA. CDR3 size: 14 residues. J gave up 0 bases and V 5 bases, and 2 bases lay outside the gene matches. The CDR3 DNA sequence: TGTGCCAGCAGCCGACAGGGAAGCACAGATACGCAGTATTTT. This gives the protein CASSRQGSTDTQYF. Combining the CDR3 with reference TRBV7-3 and TRBJ2-3 gives the whole variable domain GAGVSQTPSNKVTEKGKYVELRCDPISGHTALYWYRQSLGQGPEFLIYFQGTGAADDSGLPNDRFFAVRPEGSVSTLKIQRTERGDSAVYLCASSRQGSTDTQYFGPGTRLTVL.

The chain recombines TRBV19 with TRBJ1-4; D is uncertain. Germline V gene data show CDR1 as LNHDA and CDR2 as SQIVND (reference sequence). V lost 1 base, J lost 7 bases, and 10 bases lay in between. This CDR3 has 14 amino acids. CDR3 DNA sequence: TGTGCCAGTAGTATAGTGGGCCTCGGTGAAAAACTGTTTTTT. Translating gives CASSIVGLGEKLFF.

On this clone: At one of its ends the junction is not consistent with the germline gene, which may arise from a read error. The chain employs TRBV7-7 and TRBJ2-1; tentatively, D is TRBD1 (6 bases). There are 14 residues in the CDR3. Germline V gives CDR1 SSHAT, CDR2 FNYEAQ (reference sequence). CDR3 in DNA: TGTGCTAGCAGCTTGGGACATATCTCCAATGAGCAGTTCTTC. Residues: CASSLGHISNEQFF. The full variable domain, rest sourced from reference TRBV7-7 and TRBJ2-1, is GAGVSQSPRYKVTKRGQDVTLRCDPISSHATLYWYQQALGQGPEFLTYFNYEAQPDKSGLPSDRFSAERPEGSISTLTIQRTEQRDSAMYRCASSLGHISNEQFFGPGTRLTVL.

CDR3 loop: CASSLGTAAEAFF. The CDR3, as DNA: TGCGCCAGCAGCTTGGGGACTGCCGCTGAAGCTTTCTTT. The rearrangement joins TRBV5-1 to TRBJ1-1, with D uncertain. The CDR3 consists of 13 residues. CDR1 and CDR2 (germline): SGHRS, YFSETQ. V lost 0 bases and J 6 bases, leaving 9 bases between the germline ends.

The V call is TRBV6-6, the J call TRBJ1-5; D perhaps matches TRBD1 (6 bases). The length of the CDR3 is 16 residues. Germline CDR1 is MNHNY and CDR2 is SVGAGI (reference sequence). Trimming removed 6 bases from V and 1 base from J, with 16 bases in between. The CDR3: CASRFEAGQSNQPQHF. The CDR3, as DNA: TGTGCCAGCAGGTTCGAGGCAGGACAGAGCAATCAGCCCCAGCATTTT.

This clone has a single count. CDR3 sequence: CASSLADNRGRSRGYTF. In nucleotides, the CDR3 is TGTGCCAGCAGCTTGGCCGACAACAGGGGGCGGTCTAGGGGCTACACCTTC. The V gene is TRBV5-4, the J gene TRBJ1-2; 9 bases align to TRBD1. This CDR3 spans 17 amino acids. The J segment lost 8 bases and the V segment lost 0 bases, leaving 14 bases of the junction unmatched. The germline gives CDR1 SGHNT, CDR2 YYREEE (reference sequence).

This chain links TRBV9 with TRBJ2-3; 7 nucleotides align to TRBD2. This CDR3 contains 16 residues. V was clipped by 0 bases and J by 3 bases; unmatched bases: 7. Per the germline V gene, CDR1 is SGDLS and CDR2 is YYNGEE. CDR3 in amino acids: CASSVGVGGGTDTQYF. In DNA form, the CDR3 reads TGTGCCAGCAGCGTAGGAGTTGGGGGAGGGACAGATACGCAGTATTTT.

J is TRBJ1-1 and V is TRBV9; a possible D gene is TRBD1 (6 bases). Germline lookup yields CDR1 SGDLS and CDR2 YYNGEE. This CDR3 contains 15 residues. Trimming removed 1 base at V and 4 bases at J, with 14 bases between. The CDR3 nucleotides are TGTGCCAGCAGCGTACCGTTAACAGGGAGCACTGAAGCTTTCTTT. Translation gives CASSVPLTGSTEAFF.

The chain recombines TRBV28 with TRBJ1-2, with 12 positions matching TRBD1. Germline V lookup: CDR1 MDHEN, CDR2 SYDVKM. The CDR3 covers 17 residues. J lost 3 bases, V lost 2 bases, and 7 bases had no gene match. This CDR3 is CASSLTPGQGADYGYTF. The CDR3 DNA is TGTGCCAGCAGTTTAACACCGGGACAGGGGGCGGACTATGGCTACACCTTC.

CDR3 in DNA: TGTGCCAGCAGGGGGGAGGGGACGAACACCGGGGAGCTGTTTTTT. Amino acids: CASRGEGTNTGELFF. This rearrangement joins TRBV9 to TRBJ2-2; TRBD2 aligns across 7 bases. The CDR3 covers 15 residues. Germline V gene lookup returns CDR1 SGDLS and CDR2 YYNGEE. V gave up 5 bases and J gave up 0 bases; unmatched junction bases: 4. The variable domain in full, with the rest retrieved from reference TRBV9 and TRBJ2-2, is DSGVTQTPKHLITATGQRVTLRCSPRSGDLSVYWYQQSLDQGLQFLIQYYNGEERAKGNILERFSAQQFPDLHSELNLSSLELGDSALYFCASRGEGTNTGELFFGEGSRLTVL.

CDR3: CASSRELAGGNIQYF. The CDR3 DNA follows: TGCGCCAGCAGCCGAGAACTAGCGGGGGGGAACATTCAGTACTTC. The chain links TRBV4-1 to TRBJ2-4; 13 bases line up with TRBD2. The CDR3 length is 15 residues. V lost 4 bases, J lost 7 bases, and 4 bases stayed unmatched. Germline V gene lookup returns CDR1 MGHRA and CDR2 YSYEKL.

This clone came up once. The V gene is TRBV5-1, the J gene TRBJ2-1; 8 positions agree with TRBD2. Per germline, CDR1 SGHRS and CDR2 YFSETQ. V trimming: 7 bases; J trimming: 4 bases; junction bases outside the gene matches: 10. The CDR3 has 15 residues. The CDR3 region is CASRLRLANYNEQFF. For the CDR3, the DNA is TGCGCCAGCCGCCTGAGACTAGCGAATTACAATGAGCAGTTCTTC.

The chain carries TRBV4-1 and TRBJ1-1; no reliable D call. This CDR3 is 13 amino acids long. V dropped 2 bases and J dropped 8 bases, with 12 bases sitting between them. Germline loops: CDR1 MGHRA, CDR2 YSYEKL. CDR3 in amino acids: CASSQMAGSEAFF. Here the CDR3 DNA reads TGCGCCAGCAGCCAAATGGCTGGGAGCGAAGCTTTCTTT.

This chain joins TRBV5-1 and TRBJ2-2; 10 bases align to TRBD1. The CDR3 is 15 residues long. The ends lost 2 bases at V and 4 bases at J; junction bases unmatched: 2. Germline values: CDR1 SGHRS, CDR2 YFSETQ. CDR3 nucleotides: TGCGCCAGCAGCTTTGGACAGGGGGGCACCGGGGAGCTGTTTTTT. Amino acid sequence: CASSFGQGGTGELFF.

J is TRBJ1-2 and V is TRBV5-1; 8 bases match TRBD1. After removal of 4 bases from V and 6 bases from J, the junction contained 5 bases not matched to a gene. This CDR3 region has 13 residues. Germline CDR1 and CDR2: SGHRS and YFSETQ. CDR3 sequence: CASSHGQGNGYTF. Written as DNA, the CDR3 is TGCGCCAGCAGCCACGGACAGGGAAATGGCTACACCTTC.